This T cell receptor beta chain was identified during a study of T cell responses to AZD1222 COVID-19 vaccine. TCRdb keeps only in-frame clones here, not all; method: immunoSEQ multiplex PCR. The data show about 110,000 clones, with roughly 89% seen just once and more than 2% held by the top ten. Regarding the study as a whole: White British ancestry dominated among donors, who included more females, and clonal diversity was possibly underestimated.

As to this clone: As yet, its antigen is unknown.

The V segment lost 6 bases and the J segment 8 bases; nucleotides outside the gene matches: 3. The length of the CDR3 is 12 residues. Germline-derived CDR1 and CDR2 are SNHLY and FYNNEI. The sequencing used peripheral blood, collected 28 days after the second AZD1222 dose. The chain uses TRBV2 and TRBJ1-4; 7 bases are shared with TRBD1. This clonotype originated in an adult who received the AZD1222 COVID-19 vaccine. DNA for the CDR3: TGTGCCAGCAGCGCACAGGGGGAAAAACTGTTTTTT. Translation gives CASSAQGEKLFF.